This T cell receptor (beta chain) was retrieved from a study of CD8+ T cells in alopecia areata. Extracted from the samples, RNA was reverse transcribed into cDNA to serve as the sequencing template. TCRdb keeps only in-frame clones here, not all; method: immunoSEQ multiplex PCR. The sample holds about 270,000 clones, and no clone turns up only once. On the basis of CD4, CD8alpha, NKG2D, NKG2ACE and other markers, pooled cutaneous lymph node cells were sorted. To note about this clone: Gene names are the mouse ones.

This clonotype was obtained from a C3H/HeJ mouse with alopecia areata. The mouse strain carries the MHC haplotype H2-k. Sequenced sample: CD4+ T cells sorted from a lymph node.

Incomplete CDR3 DNA: TGTGCCAGCAGCTCTGGGACAGGGGATGGTTCGCCC. It codes for CASSSGTGDGSP. The whole CDR3 is CASSSGTGDGSPLYF. The rearrangement joins TRBV4 to TRBJ1-6; 10 nucleotides agree with TRBD1. The read gets to within 3 residues of the CDR3 end, and the germline J gene fills in the rest. TRBJ1-6 is filed as an ORF, its function uncertain. The junction had 6 bases not matched to a gene; V was cut back by 4 bases and J by 9 bases. This CDR3 is built from 15 residues. Germline lookup yields CDR1 LGHDT and CDR2 YNNKQL (reference sequence).